This T cell receptor beta chain stems from a study of cytomegalovirus exposure and HLA in healthy donors. V lost 2 bases and J 6 bases, leaving 7 bases between the germline ends. Looked up from germline, CDR1 is MGHDK and CDR2 is SYGVNS. The CDR3 extends over 13 amino acids. PCR was performed using 60 Vbeta and 13 Jbeta primers. Clones were sequenced by immunoSEQ multiplex PCR, and TCRdb holds only the in-frame ones, with some missing. Altogether about 150,000 clones are present, about 72% being singletons, with the ten largest covering approximately 2.1%. J is TRBJ2-2 and V is TRBV25-1; a weak D match, TRBD2 (5 bases). The specimen was PBMCs. The TCR sequence derives from a man aged 40-55 years in good health and CMV-seronegative. The CDR3 DNA reads as TGTGCCAGCAGTGAAGAGGGCCCCGGGGAGCTGTTTTTT. It encodes CASSEEGPGELFF.